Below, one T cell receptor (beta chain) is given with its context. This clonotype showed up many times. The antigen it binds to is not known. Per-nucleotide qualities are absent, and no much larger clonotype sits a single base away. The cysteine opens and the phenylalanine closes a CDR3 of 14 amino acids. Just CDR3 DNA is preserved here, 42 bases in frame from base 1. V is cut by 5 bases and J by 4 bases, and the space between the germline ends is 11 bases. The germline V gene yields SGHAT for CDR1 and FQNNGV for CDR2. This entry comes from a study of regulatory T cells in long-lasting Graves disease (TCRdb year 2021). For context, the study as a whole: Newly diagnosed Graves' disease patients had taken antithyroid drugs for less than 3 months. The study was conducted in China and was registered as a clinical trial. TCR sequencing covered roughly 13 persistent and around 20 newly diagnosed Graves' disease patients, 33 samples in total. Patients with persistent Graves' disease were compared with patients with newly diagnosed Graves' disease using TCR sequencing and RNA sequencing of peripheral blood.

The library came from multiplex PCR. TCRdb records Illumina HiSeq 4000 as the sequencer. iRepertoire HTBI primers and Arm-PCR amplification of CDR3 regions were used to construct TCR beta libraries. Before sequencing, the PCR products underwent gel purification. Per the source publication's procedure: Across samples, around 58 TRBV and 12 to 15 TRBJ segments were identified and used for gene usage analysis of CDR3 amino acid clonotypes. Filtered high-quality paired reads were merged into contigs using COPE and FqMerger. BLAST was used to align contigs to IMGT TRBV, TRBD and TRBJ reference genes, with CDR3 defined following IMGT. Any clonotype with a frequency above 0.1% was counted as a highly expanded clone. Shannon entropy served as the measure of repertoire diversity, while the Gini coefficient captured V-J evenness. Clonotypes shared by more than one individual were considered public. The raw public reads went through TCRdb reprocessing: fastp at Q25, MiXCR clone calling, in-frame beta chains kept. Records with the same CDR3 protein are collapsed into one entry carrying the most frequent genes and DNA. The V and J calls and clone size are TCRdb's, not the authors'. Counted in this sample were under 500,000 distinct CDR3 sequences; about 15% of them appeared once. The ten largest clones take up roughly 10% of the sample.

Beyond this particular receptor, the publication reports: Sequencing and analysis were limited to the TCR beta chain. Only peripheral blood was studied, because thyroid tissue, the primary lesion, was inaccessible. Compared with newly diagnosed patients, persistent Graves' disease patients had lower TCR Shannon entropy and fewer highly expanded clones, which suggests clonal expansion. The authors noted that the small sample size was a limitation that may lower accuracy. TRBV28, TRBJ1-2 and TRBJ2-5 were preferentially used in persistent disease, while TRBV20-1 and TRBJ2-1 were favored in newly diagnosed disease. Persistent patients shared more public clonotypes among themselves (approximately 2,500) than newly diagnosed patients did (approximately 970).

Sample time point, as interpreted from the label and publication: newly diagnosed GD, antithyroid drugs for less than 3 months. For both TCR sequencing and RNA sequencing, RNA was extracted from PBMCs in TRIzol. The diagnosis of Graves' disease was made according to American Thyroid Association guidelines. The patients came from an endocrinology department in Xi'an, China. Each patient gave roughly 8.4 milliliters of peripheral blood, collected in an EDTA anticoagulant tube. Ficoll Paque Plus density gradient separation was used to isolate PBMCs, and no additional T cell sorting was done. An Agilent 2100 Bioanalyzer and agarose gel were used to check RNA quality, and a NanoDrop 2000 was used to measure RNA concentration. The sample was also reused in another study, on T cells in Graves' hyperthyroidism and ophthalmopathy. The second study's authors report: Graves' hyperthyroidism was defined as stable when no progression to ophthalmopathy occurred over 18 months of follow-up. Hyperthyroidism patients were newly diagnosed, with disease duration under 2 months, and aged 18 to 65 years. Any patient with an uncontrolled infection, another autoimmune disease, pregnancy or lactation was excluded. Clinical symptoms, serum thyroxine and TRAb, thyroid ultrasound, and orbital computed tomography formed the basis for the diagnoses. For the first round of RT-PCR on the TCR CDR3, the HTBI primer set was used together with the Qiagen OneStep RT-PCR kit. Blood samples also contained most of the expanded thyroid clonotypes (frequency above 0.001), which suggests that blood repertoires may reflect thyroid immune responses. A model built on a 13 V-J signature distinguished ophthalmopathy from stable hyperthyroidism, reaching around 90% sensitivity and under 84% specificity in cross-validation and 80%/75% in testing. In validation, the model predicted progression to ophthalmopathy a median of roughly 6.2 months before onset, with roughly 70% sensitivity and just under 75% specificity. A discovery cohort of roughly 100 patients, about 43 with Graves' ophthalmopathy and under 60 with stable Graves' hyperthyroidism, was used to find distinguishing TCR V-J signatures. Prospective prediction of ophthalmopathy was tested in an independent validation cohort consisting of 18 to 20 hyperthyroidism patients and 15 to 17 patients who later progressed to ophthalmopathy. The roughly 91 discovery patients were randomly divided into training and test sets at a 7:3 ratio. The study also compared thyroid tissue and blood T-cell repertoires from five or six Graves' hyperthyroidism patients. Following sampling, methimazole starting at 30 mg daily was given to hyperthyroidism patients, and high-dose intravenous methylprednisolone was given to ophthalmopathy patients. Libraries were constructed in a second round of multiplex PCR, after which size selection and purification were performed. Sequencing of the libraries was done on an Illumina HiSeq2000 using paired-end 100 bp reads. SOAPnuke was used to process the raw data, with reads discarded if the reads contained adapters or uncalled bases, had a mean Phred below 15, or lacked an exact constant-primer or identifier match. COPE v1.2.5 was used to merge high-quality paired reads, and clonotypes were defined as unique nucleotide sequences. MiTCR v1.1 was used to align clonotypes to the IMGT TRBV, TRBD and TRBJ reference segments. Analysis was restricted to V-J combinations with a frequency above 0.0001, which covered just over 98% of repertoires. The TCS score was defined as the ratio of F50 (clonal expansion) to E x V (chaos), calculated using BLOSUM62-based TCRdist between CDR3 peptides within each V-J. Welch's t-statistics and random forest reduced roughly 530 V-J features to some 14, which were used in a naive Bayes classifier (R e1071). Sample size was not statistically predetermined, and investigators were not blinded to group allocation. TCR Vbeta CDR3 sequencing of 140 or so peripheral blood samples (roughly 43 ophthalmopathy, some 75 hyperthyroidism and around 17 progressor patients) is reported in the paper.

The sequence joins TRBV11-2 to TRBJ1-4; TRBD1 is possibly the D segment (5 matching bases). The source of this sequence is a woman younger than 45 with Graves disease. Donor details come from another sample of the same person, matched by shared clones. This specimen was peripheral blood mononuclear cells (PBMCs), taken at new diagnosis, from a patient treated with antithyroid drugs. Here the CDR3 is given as CASSLGRINEKLFF. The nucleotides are TGTGCCAGCAGCCTGGGACGGATTAATGAAAAACTGTTTTTT.